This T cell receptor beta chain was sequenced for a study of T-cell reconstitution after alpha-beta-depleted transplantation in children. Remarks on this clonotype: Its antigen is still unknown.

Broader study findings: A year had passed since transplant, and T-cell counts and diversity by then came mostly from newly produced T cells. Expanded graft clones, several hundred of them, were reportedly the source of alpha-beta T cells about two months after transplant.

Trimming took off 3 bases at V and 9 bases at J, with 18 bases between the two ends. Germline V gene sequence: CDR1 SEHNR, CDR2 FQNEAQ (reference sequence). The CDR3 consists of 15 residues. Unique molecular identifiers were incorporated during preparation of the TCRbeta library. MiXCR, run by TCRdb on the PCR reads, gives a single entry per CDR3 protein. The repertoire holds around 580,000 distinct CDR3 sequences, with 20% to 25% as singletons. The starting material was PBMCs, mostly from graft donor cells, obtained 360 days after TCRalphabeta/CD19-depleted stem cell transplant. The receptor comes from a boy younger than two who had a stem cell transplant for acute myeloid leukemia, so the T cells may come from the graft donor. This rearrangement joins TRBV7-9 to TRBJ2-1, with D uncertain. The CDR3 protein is CASSFPLGVSSEQFF. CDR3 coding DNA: TGTGCCAGCAGCTTCCCATTAGGAGTATCGAGTGAGCAGTTCTTC.